A selection of T cell receptor beta chains follows, all from one sample in a study of OX40 agonist ivuxolimab in advanced cancers. Sequencing was performed with immunoSEQ multiplex PCR; in TCRdb, only in-frame clones are kept and a portion is missing. The repertoire holds 59,000 or so clones, with roughly 82% as singletons. The sample was CD4+ or CD8+ T cells sorted from blood, taken in a trial of the OX40 agonist ivuxolimab. The receptors come from an adult with an advanced solid tumor such as melanoma, head and neck, liver or kidney cancer. CDR3s include the opening cysteine and the closing phenylalanine or tryptophan. The D gene is left open where the match is weak. The listing skips clone size in some rows; elsewhere it reads once, few, many or a size class.

>-|TRBV18|TRBJ2-5|-
TGTGCCAGCTCACCAAACGTACAAGAGACCCAGTACTTC
CASSPNVQETQYF
>-|TRBV29-1|TRBJ1-3|TRBD1
TGCAGCGGACGGACAGGGTCTGGAAACACCATATATTTT
CSGRTGSGNTIYF
>-|TRBV28|TRBJ2-7|-
TGTGCCAGCAGTTTGACCCGTCGGAGTCCCTCCTACGAGCAGTACTTC
CASSLTRRSPSYEQYF
>-|TRBV2|TRBJ2-2|-
TGTGCCAGCAGATGGGGGACCCTAGCCGGGGAGCTGTTTTTT
CASRWGTLAGELFF
>-|TRBV21-1|TRBJ2-7|-
TGTGCCAGCAGCAAAATTTCAGGACAGGTAGAGGGTCCTATCGAGCAGTACTTC
CASSKISGQVEGPIEQYF
>-|TRBV2|TRBJ2-1|TRBD1
TGTGCCAGCACCCCGGACAGGGGGGATGAGCAGTTCTTC
CASTPDRGDEQFF
>-|TRBV25-1|TRBJ1-1|-
TGTGCCAGCAGTTGGGGCGGCCCCGTGTCGACTGAAGCTTTCTTT
CASSWGGPVSTEAFF
>-|TRBV5-1|TRBJ2-7|TRBD2
TGCGCCAGCAGCCCCCGACTAGCGGGCCCGGGGTACGAGCAGTACTTC
CASSPRLAGPGYEQYF
>-|TRBV5-1|TRBJ1-2|-
TGCGCCAGCAACTCCGGGACGGGACACTATGGCTACACCTTC
CASNSGTGHYGYTF
>-|TRBV6-1|TRBJ1-1|-
TGTGCCAGCAGTTCCCCTTCGACAGGAGCTTTCTTT
CASSSPSTGAFF
>-|TRBV25-1|TRBJ2-2|-
TGTGCCAGCGGAACCCTGCCGGGACTTGGGACCGGGGAGCTGTTTTTT
CASGTLPGLGTGELFF
>-|TRBV19|TRBJ1-4|-
TGTGCCAGTAGTATAGATCGCCTCGGAGGGGAAAAACTGTTTTTT
CASSIDRLGGEKLFF
>-|TRBV6-5|TRBJ1-2|-
TGTGCCAGCAGTCCTTATGCCCCGGATGGCTACACCTTC
CASSPYAPDGYTF
>-|TRBV19|TRBJ2-3|TRBD1
TGTGCCAGTAGTCAGGGGGCCTATACGCAGTATTTT
CASSQGAYTQYF
>-|TRBV4-1|TRBJ2-4|TRBD2
TGCGCCAGCAGCCAAGATCCAGGCGGGGGGGCAAACATTCAGTACTTC
CASSQDPGGGANIQYF
>-|TRBV6-4|TRBJ2-1|-
TGTGCCAGCAGTGCTCGCCCTGGAGCAGCCGAGCAGTTCTTC
CASSARPGAAEQFF
>-|TRBV27|TRBJ2-7|-
TGTGCCAGCAGTCCGAGACAGTCTCTTACCTACGAGCAGTACTTC
CASSPRQSLTYEQYF
>-|TRBV7-2|TRBJ2-5|TRBD1
TGTGCCAGCAGCTTACAGAGGGGGCGCGAGAGGGAGACCCAGTACTTC
CASSLQRGRERETQYF
>-|TRBV18|TRBJ1-4|TRBD1
TGTGCCAGCTCACCACCGAATCGAGGGGGCGTTCATGAAAAACTGTTTTTT
CASSPPNRGGVHEKLFF
>-|TRBV7-2|TRBJ2-7|TRBD1
TGTGCCAGCAGCACCGGGACAGCTGGGGTTTTTGGGCAGTACTTC
CASSTGTAGVFGQYF
>-|TRBV19|TRBJ2-3|-
TGTGCCAGTAGTATCGGCAGCAGCACAGATACGCAGTATTTT
CASSIGSSTDTQYF
>-|TRBV29-1|TRBJ1-2|-
TGCAGCGTTGTCTTGGGGCAGCGGCCCTATGGCTACACCTTC
CSVVLGQRPYGYTF
>-|TRBV11-3|TRBJ2-7|TRBD1
TGTGCCAGCAGCTTCGTGGGACAGGGCTACGAGCAGTACTTC
CASSFVGQGYEQYF
>-|TRBV18|TRBJ1-2|-
TGTGCCAGCTCAAACGATGAGAGGGCCAGCGGTCCCTTC
CASSNDERASGPF
>-|TRBV30|TRBJ1-2|-
TGTGCCGGGACCCCGCTCCCGGAGGAATCTGGCTACACCTTC
CAGTPLPEESGYTF
>-|TRBV19|TRBJ1-2|TRBD1
TGTGCCAGTGGGGACAGCGTTCCGTATGGCTACACCTTC
CASGDSVPYGYTF
>-|TRBV7-2|TRBJ1-5|TRBD1
TGTGCCAGCAGCTTAGGGGGGACAGGGTGGTCTCAGCCCCAGCATTTT
CASSLGGTGWSQPQHF
>-|TRBV5-8|TRBJ1-1|-
TGTGCCAGAAGCTTGGCTCCAGGGAGAAGCACTGAAGCTTTCTTT
CARSLAPGRSTEAFF
>few|TRBV7-9|TRBJ1-1|TRBD1
TGTGCCAGCAGCCCTCAAGGGGGACAGGGCTATGCTTTCTTT
CASSPQGGQGYAFF
>-|TRBV21-1|TRBJ1-1|-
TGTGCCAGCATCCTGTCCCGGGACACCTGCATGAACACTGAAGCTTTCTTT
CASILSRDTCMNTEAFF
>once|TRBV7-3|TRBJ2-5|-
TGTGCCAGCAGCCCCCCCGCGAGCCGAGAGACCCAGTACTTC
CASSPPASRETQYF
>-|TRBV7-9|TRBJ2-7|-
TGTGCCAGCAGCTCCCGCCTTACGCAGCAAAGCTCCTACGAGCAGTACTTC
CASSSRLTQQSSYEQYF
>-|TRBV19|TRBJ2-7|TRBD1
TGTGCCACCAAAGACAGGGTGAGGTCCTACGAGCAGTACTTC
CATKDRVRSYEQYF
>-|TRBV14|TRBJ1-2|-
TGTGCCAGCAGCCAAGGCTACTCCCTCTATGGCTACACCTTC
CASSQGYSLYGYTF
>-|TRBV19|TRBJ2-1|-
TGTGCCAGTAGGGCGGCAGGGGGGTCGTCGGGGCAGTTCTTC
CASRAAGGSSGQFF
>-|TRBV10-1|TRBJ1-1|TRBD1
TGCGCCAGCAGTGAGTCGACAGGGTTTAGGCGTGAAGCTTTCTTT
CASSESTGFRREAFF
>-|TRBV4-1|TRBJ1-2|-
TGCGCCAGCAGCCAAGATCGATGGGGGATAGGTGGCTACACCTTC
CASSQDRWGIGGYTF
>-|TRBV18|TRBJ2-7|-
TGTGCCAGCTCCCGAGGACAGTACGAGCAGTACTTC
CASSRGQYEQYF
>-|TRBV11-2|TRBJ2-5|TRBD1
TGTGCCAGCAGCATGGACAGGGGGTCAGGAGAGACCCAGTACTTC
CASSMDRGSGETQYF
>-|TRBV19|TRBJ2-5|-
TGTGCCAGTAGTCCCGGGGGAATGGAGACCCAGTACTTC
CASSPGGMETQYF
>-|TRBV5-4|TRBJ2-3|-
TGTGCCAGCAGCTTGGAACGTGGGGGCACAGATACGCAGTATTTT
CASSLERGGTDTQYF
>large|TRBV7-2|TRBJ2-5|TRBD1
TGTGCCAGCAGCTTAGCCGGGACAGGGGGACAAGAGACCCAGTACTTC
CASSLAGTGGQETQYF